This T cell receptor beta chain was found in a study of long-term antiretroviral therapy in people with HIV. Study information: Of all samples, the earliest predate the 2015 immediate-ART recommendation by about a decade.

Notes on the study in general: Data on ART adherence, viral resistance or therapy changes were unavailable. Following ART, diversity rose but still fell short of transplant donor controls.

As concerns this clone: Antigen: not known.

With survey level as its setting, the immunoSEQ assay was v3.0. This table comes from immunoSEQ multiplex PCR, and its TCRdb copy is limited to in-frame clones, with some not included. The data show about 35,000 clones, approximately 94% seen once. The V end lost 0 bases, the J end lost 6 bases, and 9 bases lay between the germline ends. CDR1 is SNHLY, CDR2 FYNNEI, per germline. The CDR3 spans 13 residues. Every specimen provided roughly 1-10 million cryopreserved PBMC before DNA extraction took place. The clonotype was recovered from a woman aged 50 to 60 with HIV. The rearrangement links TRBV2 to TRBJ2-7; the D gene could be TRBD1 or TRBD2 (6 bases each). This sample comprised unsorted PBMCs, obtained 4.1 years after starting antiretroviral therapy. CDR3 sequence: CASSEAGGREQYF. The CDR3 DNA reads as TGTGCCAGCAGTGAAGCGGGGGGCCGCGAGCAGTACTTC.